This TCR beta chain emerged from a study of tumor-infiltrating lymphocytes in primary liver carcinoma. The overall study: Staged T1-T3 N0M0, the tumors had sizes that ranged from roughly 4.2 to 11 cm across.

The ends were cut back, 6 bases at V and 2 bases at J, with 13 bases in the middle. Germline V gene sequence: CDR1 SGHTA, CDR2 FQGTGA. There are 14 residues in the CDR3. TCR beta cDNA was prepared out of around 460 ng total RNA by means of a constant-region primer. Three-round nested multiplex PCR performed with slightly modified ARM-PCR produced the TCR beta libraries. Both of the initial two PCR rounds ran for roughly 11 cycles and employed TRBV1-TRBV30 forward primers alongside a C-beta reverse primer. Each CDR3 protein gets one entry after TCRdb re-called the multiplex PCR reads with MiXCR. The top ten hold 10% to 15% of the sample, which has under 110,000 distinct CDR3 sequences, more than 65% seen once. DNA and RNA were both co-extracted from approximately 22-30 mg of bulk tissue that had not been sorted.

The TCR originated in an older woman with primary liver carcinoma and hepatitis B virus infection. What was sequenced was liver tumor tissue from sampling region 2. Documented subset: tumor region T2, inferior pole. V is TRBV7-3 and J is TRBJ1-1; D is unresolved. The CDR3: CASSPDPTNTEAFF. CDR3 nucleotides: TGTGCCAGCAGTCCTGACCCAACTAACACTGAAGCTTTCTTT. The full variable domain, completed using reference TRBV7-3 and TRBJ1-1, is GAGVSQTPSNKVTEKGKYVELRCDPISGHTALYWYRQSLGQGPEFLIYFQGTGAADDSGLPNDRFFAVRPEGSVSTLKIQRTERGDSAVYLCASSPDPTNTEAFFGQGTRLTVV.